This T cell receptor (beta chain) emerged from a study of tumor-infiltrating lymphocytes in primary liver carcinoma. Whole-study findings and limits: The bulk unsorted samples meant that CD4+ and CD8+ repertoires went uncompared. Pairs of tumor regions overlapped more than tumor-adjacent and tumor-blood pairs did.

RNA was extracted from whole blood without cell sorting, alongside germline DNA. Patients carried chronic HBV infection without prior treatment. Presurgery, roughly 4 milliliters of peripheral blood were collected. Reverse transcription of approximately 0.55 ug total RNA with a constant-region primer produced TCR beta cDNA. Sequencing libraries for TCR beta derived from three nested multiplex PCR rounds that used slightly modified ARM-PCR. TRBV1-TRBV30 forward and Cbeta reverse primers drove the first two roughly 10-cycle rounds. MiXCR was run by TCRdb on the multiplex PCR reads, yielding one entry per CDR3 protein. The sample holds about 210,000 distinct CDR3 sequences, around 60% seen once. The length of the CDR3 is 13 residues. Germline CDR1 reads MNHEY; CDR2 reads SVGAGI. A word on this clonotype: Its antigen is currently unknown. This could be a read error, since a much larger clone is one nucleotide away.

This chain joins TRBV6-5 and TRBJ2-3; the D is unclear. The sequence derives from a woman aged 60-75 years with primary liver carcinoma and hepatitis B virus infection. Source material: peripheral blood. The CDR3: CANSSDITDTQYF. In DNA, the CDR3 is TGTGCCAACAGTTCAGACATCACAGATACGCAGTATTTT.